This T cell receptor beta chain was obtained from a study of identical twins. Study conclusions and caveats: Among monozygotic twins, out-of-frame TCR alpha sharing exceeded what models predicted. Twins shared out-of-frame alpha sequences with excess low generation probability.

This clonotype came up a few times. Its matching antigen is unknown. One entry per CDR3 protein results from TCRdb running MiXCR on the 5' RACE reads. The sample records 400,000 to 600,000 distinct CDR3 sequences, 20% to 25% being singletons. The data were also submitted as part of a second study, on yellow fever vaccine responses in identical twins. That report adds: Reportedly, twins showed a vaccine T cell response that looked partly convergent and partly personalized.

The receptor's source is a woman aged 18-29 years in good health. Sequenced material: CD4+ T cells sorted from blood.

This CDR3 reads CATSDFPSGTTTDTQYF. Written as DNA, the CDR3 is TGTGCCACCAGTGATTTCCCCAGCGGGACGACTACAGATACGCAGTATTTT. The chain has TRBV24-1 and TRBJ2-3; 7 bases fit TRBD2. This CDR3 has 17 residues. From germline, CDR1 is KGHDR and CDR2 SFDVKD. Unmatched junction bases numbered 9, after V lost 1 base and J lost 3 bases.